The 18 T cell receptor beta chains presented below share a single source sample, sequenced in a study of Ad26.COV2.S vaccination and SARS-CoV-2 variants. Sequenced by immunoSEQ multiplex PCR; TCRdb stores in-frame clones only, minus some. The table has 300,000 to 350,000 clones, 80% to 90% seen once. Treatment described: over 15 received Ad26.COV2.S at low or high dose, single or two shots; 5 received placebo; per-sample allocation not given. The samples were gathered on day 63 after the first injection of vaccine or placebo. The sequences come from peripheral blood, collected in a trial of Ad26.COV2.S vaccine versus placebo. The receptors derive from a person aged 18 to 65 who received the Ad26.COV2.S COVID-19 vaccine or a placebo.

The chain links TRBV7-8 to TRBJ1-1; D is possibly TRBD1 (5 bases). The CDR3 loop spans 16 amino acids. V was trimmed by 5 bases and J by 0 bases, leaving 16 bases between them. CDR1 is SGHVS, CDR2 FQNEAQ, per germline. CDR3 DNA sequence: TGTGCCAGCAGCCCGGCAACGGGACGGATGAACACTGAAGCTTTCTTT. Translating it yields CASSPATGRMNTEAFF.

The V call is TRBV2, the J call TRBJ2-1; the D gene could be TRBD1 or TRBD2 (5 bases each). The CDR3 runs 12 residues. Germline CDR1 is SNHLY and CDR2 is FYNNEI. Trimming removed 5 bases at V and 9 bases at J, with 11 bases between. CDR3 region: CASSTQGREQFF. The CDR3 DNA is TGTGCCAGCAGTACCCAGGGACGTGAGCAGTTCTTC.

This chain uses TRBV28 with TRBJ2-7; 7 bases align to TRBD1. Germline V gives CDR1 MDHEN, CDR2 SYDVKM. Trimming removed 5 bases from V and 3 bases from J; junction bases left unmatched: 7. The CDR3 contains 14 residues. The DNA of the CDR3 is TGTGCCAGCAGTGTTCCTGGACAGGACTACGAGCAGTACTTC. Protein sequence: CASSVPGQDYEQYF.

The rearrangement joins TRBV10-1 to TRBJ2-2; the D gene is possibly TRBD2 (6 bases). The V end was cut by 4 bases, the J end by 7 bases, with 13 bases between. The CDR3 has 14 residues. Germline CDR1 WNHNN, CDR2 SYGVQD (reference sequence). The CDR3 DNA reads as TGCGCCAGCAGTGGGACACCCGGGAGCGGGGAGCTGTTTTTT. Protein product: CASSGTPGSGELFF.

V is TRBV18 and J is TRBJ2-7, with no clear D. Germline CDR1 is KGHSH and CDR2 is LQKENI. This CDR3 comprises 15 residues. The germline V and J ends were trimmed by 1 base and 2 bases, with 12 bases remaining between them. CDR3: CASSPRLAGTYEQYF. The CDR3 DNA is TGTGCCAGCTCACCACGACTGGCCGGAACCTACGAGCAGTACTTC. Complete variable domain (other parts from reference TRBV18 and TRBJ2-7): NAGVMQNPRHLVRRRGQEARLRCSPMKGHSHVYWYRQLPEEGLKFMVYLQKENIIDESGMPKERFSAEFPKEGPSILRIQQVVRGDSAAYFCASSPRLAGTYEQYFGPGTRLTVT.

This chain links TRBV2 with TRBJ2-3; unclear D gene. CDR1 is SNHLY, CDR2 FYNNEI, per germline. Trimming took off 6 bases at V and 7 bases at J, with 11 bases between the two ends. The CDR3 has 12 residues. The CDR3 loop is CASRTEVNTQYF. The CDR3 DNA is TGTGCCAGCAGGACTGAAGTAAATACGCAGTATTTT. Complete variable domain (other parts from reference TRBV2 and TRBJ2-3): EPEVTQTPSHQVTQMGQEVILRCVPISNHLYFYWYRQILGQKVEFLVSFYNNEISEKSEIFDDQFSVERPDGSNFTLKIRSTKLEDSAMYFCASRTEVNTQYFGPGTRLTVL.

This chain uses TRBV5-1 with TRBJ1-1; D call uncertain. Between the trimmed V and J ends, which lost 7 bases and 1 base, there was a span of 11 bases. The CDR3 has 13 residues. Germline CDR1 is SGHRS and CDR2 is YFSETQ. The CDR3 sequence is CASARLGNTEAFF. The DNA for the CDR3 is TGCGCCAGCGCCCGACTGGGGAACACTGAAGCTTTCTTT.

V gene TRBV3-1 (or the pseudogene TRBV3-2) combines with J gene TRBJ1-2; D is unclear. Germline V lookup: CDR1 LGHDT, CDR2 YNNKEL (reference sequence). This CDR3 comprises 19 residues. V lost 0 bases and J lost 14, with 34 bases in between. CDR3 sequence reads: CASSQEGGGFRHPELPITF. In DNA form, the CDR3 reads TGTGCCAGCAGCCAAGAGGGAGGAGGGTTCCGCCACCCCGAACTTCCGATAACCTTC.

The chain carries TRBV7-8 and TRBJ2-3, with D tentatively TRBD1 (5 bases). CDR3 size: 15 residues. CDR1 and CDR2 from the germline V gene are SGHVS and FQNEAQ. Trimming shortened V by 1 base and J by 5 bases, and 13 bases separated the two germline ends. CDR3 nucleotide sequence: TGTGCCAGCAGCTTAGGCCGACAGCCCGAAGATACGCAGTATTTT. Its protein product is CASSLGRQPEDTQYF.

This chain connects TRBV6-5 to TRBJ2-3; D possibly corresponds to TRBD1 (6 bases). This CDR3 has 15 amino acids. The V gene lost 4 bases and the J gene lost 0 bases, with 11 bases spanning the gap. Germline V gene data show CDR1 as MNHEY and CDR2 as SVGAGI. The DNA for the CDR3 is TGTGCCAGCAGTTTAAGGGGGATTAGCACAGATACGCAGTATTTT. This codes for CASSLRGISTDTQYF.

Here the CDR3 reads CASSYHTGNTIYF. The CDR3 nucleotides are TGTGCCAGCAGCTATCACACTGGAAACACCATATATTTT. V gene TRBV6-2 or TRBV6-3 combines with J gene TRBJ1-3, with unresolved D. The V and J ends lost 6 bases and 2 bases respectively, with 8 bases between them. The length of the CDR3 is 13 residues. In germline, CDR1 is MNHEY, CDR2 SVGEGT.

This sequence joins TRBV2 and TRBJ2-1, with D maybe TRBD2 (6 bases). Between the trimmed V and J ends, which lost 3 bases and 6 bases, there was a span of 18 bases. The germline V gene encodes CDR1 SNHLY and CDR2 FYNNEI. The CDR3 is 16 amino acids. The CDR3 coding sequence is TGTGCCAGCAGTGACCTTGGCGGGAAATTTCTCAATGAGCAGTTCTTC. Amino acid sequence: CASSDLGGKFLNEQFF.

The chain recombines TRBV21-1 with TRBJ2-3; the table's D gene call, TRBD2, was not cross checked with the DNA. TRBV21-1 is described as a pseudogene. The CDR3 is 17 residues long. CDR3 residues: CASSKKNLAGDSDTQYF. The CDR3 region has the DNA TGTGCCAGCAGCAAAAAGAATCTAGCGGGAGACTCAGATACGCAGTATTTT.

CDR3 protein: CAWSVPGGANVLTF. The DNA for the CDR3 is TGTGCCTGGAGTGTACCTGGGGGGGCCAACGTCCTGACTTTC. The V call is TRBV30, the J call TRBJ2-6; D gene unclear. The CDR3 is made up of 14 amino acids. In germline, CDR1 is GTSNPN, CDR2 SVGIG (reference sequence). With 0 bases removed from V and 4 bases from J, the gap between germline ends came to 7 bases.

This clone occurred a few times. CDR3 amino acids: CASSLGFTGLSYGYTF. In DNA form, the CDR3 reads TGTGCCAGCAGCTTGGGTTTTACAGGGTTATCCTATGGCTACACCTTC. The rearrangement uses TRBV5-6 and TRBJ1-2; perhaps TRBD1 as D (6 bases). CDR3 length: 16 amino acids. Trimming pared 0 bases from V and 4 bases from J, leaving 16 bases between. Germline values: CDR1 SGHDT, CDR2 YYEEEE.

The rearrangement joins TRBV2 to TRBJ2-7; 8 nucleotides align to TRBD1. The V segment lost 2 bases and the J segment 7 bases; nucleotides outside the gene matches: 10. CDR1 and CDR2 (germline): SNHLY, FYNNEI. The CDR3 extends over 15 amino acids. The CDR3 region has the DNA TGTGCCAGCAGTGAATGGGGCAGGGGGCTGGGAGAGCAGTACTTC. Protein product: CASSEWGRGLGEQYF. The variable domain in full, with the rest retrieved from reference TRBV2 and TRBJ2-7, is EPEVTQTPSHQVTQMGQEVILRCVPISNHLYFYWYRQILGQKVEFLVSFYNNEISEKSEIFDDQFSVERPDGSNFTLKIRSTKLEDSAMYFCASSEWGRGLGEQYFGPGTRLTVT.

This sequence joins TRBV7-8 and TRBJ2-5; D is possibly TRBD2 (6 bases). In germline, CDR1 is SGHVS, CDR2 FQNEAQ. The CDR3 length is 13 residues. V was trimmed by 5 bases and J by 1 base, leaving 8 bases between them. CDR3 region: CASSPGLQETQYF. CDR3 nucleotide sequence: TGTGCCAGCAGCCCGGGACTCCAAGAGACCCAGTACTTC.

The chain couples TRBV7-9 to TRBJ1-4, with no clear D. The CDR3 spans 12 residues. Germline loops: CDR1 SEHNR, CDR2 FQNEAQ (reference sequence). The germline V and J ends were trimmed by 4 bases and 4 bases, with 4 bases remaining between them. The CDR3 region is CASSSYNEKLFF. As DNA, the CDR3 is TGTGCCAGCAGCTCATATAATGAAAAACTGTTTTTT.